The TCR beta chain under discussion was sequenced for a study of T cell responses to AZD1222 COVID-19 vaccine. Overall study: Pooling covered second doses at about 4 or about 12 weeks.

Turning to this clone: Its antigen is unidentified.

Findings of the study overall: Repertoire sampling occurred only after the peak T cell response. Regions left unmutated in variants are reportedly the target of nearly half of spike-specific TCRs. Dominant CD4 TCR responses targeted spike regions 160-218 and 743-854.

Clones were read by immunoSEQ multiplex PCR, and TCRdb kept only the in-frame ones, dropping some. Of 130,000 or so clones in the sample, 93% are singletons; the top ten hold approximately 3.1%. The sequence came from an adult in good health. The source material was peripheral blood, sampled on day 0 of AZD1222 vaccination.

CDR3 protein: CSVGFETQYF. CDR3 in DNA: TGCAGCGTAGGGTTTGAGACCCAGTACTTC. The chain employs TRBV29-1 and TRBJ2-5; no firm D call. The CDR3 runs 10 residues. From germline, CDR1 is SQVTM and CDR2 ANQGSEA. V was shortened by 6 bases and J by 5 bases, with 7 bases between the two germline ends. Using reference TRBV29-1 and TRBJ2-5 for the parts outside the CDR3, the full variable domain is SAVISQKPSRDICQRGTSLTIQCQVDSQVTMMFWYRQQPGQSLTLIATANQGSEATYESGFVIDKFPISRPNLTFSTLTVSNMSPEDSSIYLCSVGFETQYFGPGTRLLVL.